One and the same sample provided the 8 T cell receptor beta chains below, sequenced in a study of CD8 T cells in Susac syndrome. When the RNA was reverse transcribed, random hexamers were used with an input of 0.5 to 1 ug. Each CDR3 protein is one row after TCRdb ran MiXCR on the immunoSEQ multiplex PCR reads. The table lists 180,000 or so distinct CDR3 sequences, around 96% of them singletons. The sequencing input was CD4+ T cells from PBMCs. Every receptor here comes from a human donor in good health.

The chain uses TRBV7-2 and TRBJ2-7, with D possibly being TRBD1 (6 bases). Trimming removed 7 bases from V and 1 base from J, with 14 bases in between. Germline V CDR1 and CDR2: SGHTA, FQGNSA. This CDR3 is built from 14 residues. CDR3 sequence reads: CASKRDIPSYEQYF. CDR3 DNA: TGTGCCAGCAAACGGGACATTCCTTCCTACGAGCAGTACTTC.

The gene calls are TRBV29-1 and TRBJ2-1; D may be TRBD2 (6 bases). Germline V CDR1 and CDR2: SQVTM, ANQGSEA. V lost 5 bases and J lost 0, with 14 bases in between. CDR3 length: 15 residues. CDR3 amino acids: CSVKIADSSYNEQFF. The CDR3 DNA sequence: TGCAGCGTTAAAATAGCGGATAGCTCCTACAATGAGCAGTTCTTC.

This clonotype was counted between two and nine times. One end of the junction is discordant with germline, which a read error may explain. The chain has TRBV11-2 and TRBJ2-7; D might be TRBD1 or TRBD2, each matching 6 bases. The CDR3 runs 14 residues. Germline V CDR1 and CDR2: SGHAT, FQNNGV. CDR3 region: CASSLEGGTYEQYF. DNA of the CDR3: TGTGCCAGCAGTTTAGAGGGGGGAACCTACGAGCAGTACTTC.

For the CDR3, the DNA is TGTGCCAGCAGCTTGGGGACCCCGCCCTACGAGCAGTACTTC. This translates into CASSLGTPPYEQYF. This sequence joins TRBV7-9 and TRBJ2-7; possibly TRBD1 or TRBD2 for D (5 bases each). V was cut by 3 bases and J by 2 bases, with 11 bases left in between. Germline CDR1 is SEHNR and CDR2 is FQNEAQ (reference sequence). The CDR3 loop spans 14 amino acids.

This clonotype was detected once. The V gene is TRBV24-1, the J gene TRBJ2-1; 7 bases match TRBD1. The CDR3 loop spans 11 amino acids. The germline gives CDR1 KGHDR, CDR2 SFDVKD. V lost 12 bases, J lost 9 bases, and 7 bases stayed unmatched. Here the CDR3 DNA reads TGTGCCGCGCAAGGGGGCGGTGAGCAGTTCTTC. This encodes CAAQGGGEQFF.

The V gene is TRBV14, the J gene TRBJ2-7; D could derive from TRBD1 or TRBD2 (5 bases each). Germline lookup yields CDR1 SGHDN and CDR2 FVKESK. Trimming took off 2 bases at V and 2 bases at J, with 7 bases between the two ends. The CDR3 sequence is 13 residues long. In DNA form, the CDR3 reads TGTGCCAGCAGCCAACAGGGACCCTACGAGCAGTACTTC. Encoded protein: CASSQQGPYEQYF.

The rearrangement uses TRBV7-3 and TRBJ1-1; D gene unclear. The CDR3 is 15 amino acids. CDR1 is SGHTA, CDR2 FQGTGA, per germline. Deletions cut 2 bases from V and 1 base from J, with 11 bases between. The CDR3 protein is CASSLEGFPNTEAFF. In DNA form, the CDR3 reads TGTGCCAGCAGCTTAGAGGGATTCCCGAACACTGAAGCTTTCTTT.

V is TRBV3-1 and J is TRBJ2-7; 8 bases match TRBD1. CDR3 size: 16 residues. The V gene end was trimmed by 2 bases and the J gene end by 3 bases; junction bases not matched to a gene: 9. Germline values: CDR1 LGHDT, CDR2 YNNKEL (reference sequence). The CDR3 loop reads CASSQLSGGAGYEQYF. The CDR3 DNA is TGTGCCAGCAGCCAACTTTCAGGGGGCGCAGGCTACGAGCAGTACTTC.